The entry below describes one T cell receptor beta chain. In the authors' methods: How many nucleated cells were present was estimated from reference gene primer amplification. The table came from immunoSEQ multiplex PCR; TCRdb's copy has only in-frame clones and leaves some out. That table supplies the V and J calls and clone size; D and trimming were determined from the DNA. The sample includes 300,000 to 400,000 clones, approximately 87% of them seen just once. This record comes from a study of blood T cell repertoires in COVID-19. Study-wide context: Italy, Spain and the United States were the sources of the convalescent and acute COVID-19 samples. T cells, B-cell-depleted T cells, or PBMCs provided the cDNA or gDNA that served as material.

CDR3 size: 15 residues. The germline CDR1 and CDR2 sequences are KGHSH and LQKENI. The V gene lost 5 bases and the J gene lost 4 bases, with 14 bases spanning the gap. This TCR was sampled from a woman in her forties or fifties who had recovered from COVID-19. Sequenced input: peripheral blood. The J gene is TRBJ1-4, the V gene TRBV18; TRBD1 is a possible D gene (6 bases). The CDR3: CASSEYQGNNEKLFF. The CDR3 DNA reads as TGTGCCAGCTCAGAATACCAGGGGAATAATGAAAAACTGTTTTTT.